A selection of T cell receptor beta chains follows, all from one sample in a study of regulatory T cells in long-lasting Graves disease. TCRdb processed the multiplex PCR reads anew with MiXCR; each CDR3 protein has one entry. The sample comprises about 470,000 distinct CDR3 sequences, under 15% of which are singletons, and around 17% rests with the top ten. These records were also assigned to another study, of T cells in Graves' hyperthyroidism and ophthalmopathy.

Sequencing used peripheral blood mononuclear cells (PBMCs), obtained at new diagnosis, from a patient treated with antithyroid drugs. The receptors shown here come from a woman aged 25 to 39 with Graves disease. CDR3s include the opening cysteine and the closing phenylalanine or tryptophan. The D gene is left open where the match is weak.

j_call | d_call | v_call | cdr3_length | cdr3_aa
TRBJ2-2 | . | TRBV5-1 | 14 | CASSWGANTGELFF
TRBJ2-2 | TRBD1 | TRBV5-5 | 15 | CASSFRTGFSGELFF
TRBJ2-7 | . | TRBV4-1 | 15 | CASSQRDSPSYEQYF
TRBJ1-1 | TRBD1 | TRBV10-3 | 14 | CAIRQTGDNTEAFF
TRBJ2-4 | TRBD1 | TRBV5-1 | 19 | CASSVRDRGNLLAKNIQYF
TRBJ2-7 | TRBD1 | TRBV20-1 | 12 | CSARDSGYEQYF
TRBJ2-2 | . | TRBV19 | 15 | CASSSPGHVTGELFF
TRBJ2-3 | TRBD1 | TRBV18 | 15 | CASSPRTGVKDTQYF
TRBJ2-1 | . | TRBV11-2 | 11 | CASSWGNEQFF
TRBJ1-2 | . | TRBV2 | 14 | CASSEEGGRYGYTF
TRBJ1-2 | . | TRBV6-1 | 12 | CASIGVDYGYTF
TRBJ1-4 | . | TRBV18 | 15 | CASSQPPSGYEKLFF
TRBJ2-3 | TRBD2 | TRBV11-3 | 15 | CASSAPGGATDTQYF
TRBJ2-7 | . | TRBV11-2 | 14 | CASKKARVTYEQYF
TRBJ1-5 | . | TRBV3-1 | 14 | CASSQGRGNQPQHF
TRBJ1-1 | . | TRBV12-3/TRBV12-4 | 11 | CASSRGGQAFF
TRBJ2-2 | TRBD1 | TRBV12-3/TRBV12-4 | 14 | CASNTDRDTGELFF
TRBJ2-1 | TRBD2 | TRBV15 | 15 | CATRPGLVFYNEQFF